The 13 T cell receptor beta chains given below trace back to one sample, sequenced in a study of OX40 agonist ivuxolimab in advanced cancers. Sequencing used immunoSEQ multiplex PCR; TCRdb keeps in-frame clones, though not all of them. In the table there are 95,000 to 100,000 clones, approximately 83% of which are singletons. Sequenced here: CD4+ or CD8+ T cells sorted from blood, sampled in a trial of the OX40 agonist ivuxolimab. These receptors were collected from an adult with an advanced solid tumor such as melanoma, head and neck, liver or kidney cancer.

This clone showed up just once. CDR3 sequence reads: CASSLSNGEPQHF. CDR3 DNA: TGTGCCAGCAGTTTATCCAATGGGGAGCCCCAGCATTTT. The J gene is TRBJ1-5, the V gene TRBV28; D is undetermined. Germline CDR1 MDHEN, CDR2 SYDVKM. V was cut by 1 base and J by 8 bases, with 9 bases left in between. There are 13 residues in the CDR3.

The chain joins TRBV5-4 to TRBJ2-7; D possibly corresponds to TRBD2 (6 bases). Germline assignment: CDR1 SGHNT and CDR2 YYREEE (reference sequence). The V end lost 6 bases, the J end lost 0 bases, and 10 bases lay between the germline ends. The CDR3 loop spans 13 amino acids. The CDR3 spells CASKSGDSYEQYF. Here the CDR3 DNA reads TGTGCCAGCAAATCGGGGGACTCCTACGAGCAGTACTTC.

V usage is TRBV7-9 and J usage is TRBJ2-1, with TRBD1 identical over 8 bases. There are 15 residues in the CDR3. CDR1 is SEHNR, CDR2 FQNEAQ, per germline (reference sequence). V lost 5 bases to trimming and J lost 5 bases; unmatched junction nucleotides: 8. CDR3 coding DNA: TGTGCCAGCAGCCAAGGGACAGGAGCCGACAATGAGCAGTTCTTC. As protein: CASSQGTGADNEQFF.

CDR3 residues: CASSQAWDSPLHF. CDR3 nucleotides: TGCGCCAGCAGCCAAGCCTGGGACTCACCCCTCCACTTT. This rearrangement joins TRBV4-3 to TRBJ1-6, with D possibly TRBD1 on 5 matching bases. Per germline, CDR1 LGHNA and CDR2 YSLEER. The V gene lost 1 base and the J gene lost 10 bases, with 8 bases spanning the gap. The CDR3 extends over 13 amino acids.

This chain joins TRBV7-2 and TRBJ1-3, with D possibly TRBD1 on 5 matching bases. The V and J ends lost 2 bases and 3 bases respectively, with 8 bases between them. Per germline, CDR1 SGHTA and CDR2 FQGNSA. This CDR3 spans 14 amino acids. CDR3 region: CASSLRQIGNTIYF. CDR3 nucleotides: TGTGCCAGCAGCTTACGACAGATTGGAAACACCATATATTTT.

This clone was observed once. The gene calls are TRBV7-9 and TRBJ2-2, with 9 bases fitting TRBD1. The germline V gene encodes CDR1 SEHNR and CDR2 FQNEAQ (reference sequence). Losses at the gene ends were 4 bases for V and 4 bases for J; bases not matched to a gene: 7. CDR3 length: 16 amino acids. The CDR3 DNA reads as TGTGCCAGCAGCTCACCACAGGGGGCGGCCACCGGGGAGCTGTTTTTT. Protein sequence: CASSSPQGAATGELFF.

There are a few counts of this clone. The rearrangement links TRBV7-9 to TRBJ1-2; 7 positions match TRBD1. The CDR3 runs to 13 residues. V dropped 1 base and J dropped 6; count of bases not matched to a gene: 2. Germline lookup yields CDR1 SEHNR and CDR2 FQNEAQ (reference sequence). CDR3 loop: CASSLGQGDGYTF. CDR3 in DNA: TGTGCCAGCAGCTTAGGGCAGGGGGATGGCTACACCTTC.

The V and J genes are TRBV30 and TRBJ1-3; D is unresolved. This CDR3 comprises 16 residues. Germline V lookup: CDR1 GTSNPN, CDR2 SVGIG (reference sequence). V was trimmed by 0 bases and J by 0 bases, leaving 12 bases between them. CDR3 DNA: TGTGCCTGGAGTGTCGGAGGTACAGTCTCTGGAAACACCATATATTTT. Translated: CAWSVGGTVSGNTIYF.

This rearrangement joins TRBV19 to TRBJ1-1, with TRBD1 identical over 8 bases. V shed 4 bases and J 7 bases; nucleotides not matched to a gene: 8. CDR1 is LNHDA, CDR2 SQIVND, per germline (reference sequence). The length of the CDR3 is 14 residues. The CDR3 sequence is CASSTRGTGGEAFF. For the CDR3, the DNA is TGTGCCAGTAGTACCCGGGGGACAGGCGGTGAAGCTTTCTTT.

This CDR3 is CASSYTGASGNTIYF. The CDR3 DNA follows: TGTGCCAGCAGTTATACAGGGGCTTCTGGAAACACCATATATTTT. The genes are TRBV28 and TRBJ1-3, with 7 positions matching TRBD1. Unmatched junction bases numbered 4, after V lost 4 bases and J lost 1 base. The CDR3 loop spans 15 amino acids. Germline V gives CDR1 MDHEN, CDR2 SYDVKM.

J is TRBJ1-1 and V is TRBV2, with D possibly matching TRBD1 (5 bases). The germline V and J ends were trimmed by 8 bases and 1 base, with 8 bases remaining between them. CDR1 is SNHLY and CDR2 is FYNNEI in the germline V gene. The CDR3 has 12 residues. Written as DNA, the CDR3 is TGTGCCAGCGGGGCGACGAACACTGAAGCTTTCTTT. As protein: CASGATNTEAFF.

V is TRBV7-4 and J is TRBJ1-5; 7 bases map to TRBD1. From germline, CDR1 is SGHVT and CDR2 SQSDAQ. There are 16 residues in the CDR3. The V gene end was trimmed by 8 bases and the J gene end by 0 bases; junction bases not matched to a gene: 10. CDR3 DNA sequence: TGTGCCAGCTACGAGAGGGGGCACTATAGCAATCAGCCCCAGCATTTT. Translation: CASYERGHYSNQPQHF.

This sequence joins TRBV2 and TRBJ2-2, with 8 bases matching TRBD1. This CDR3 has 16 amino acids. V dropped 7 bases and J dropped 6; count of bases not matched to a gene: 13. Germline lookup yields CDR1 SNHLY and CDR2 FYNNEI. The CDR3 bases are TGTGCCAGCACCACCCGACAGGGGAGTGCCCCCGGGGAGCTGTTTTTT. Its translation: CASTTRQGSAPGELFF.